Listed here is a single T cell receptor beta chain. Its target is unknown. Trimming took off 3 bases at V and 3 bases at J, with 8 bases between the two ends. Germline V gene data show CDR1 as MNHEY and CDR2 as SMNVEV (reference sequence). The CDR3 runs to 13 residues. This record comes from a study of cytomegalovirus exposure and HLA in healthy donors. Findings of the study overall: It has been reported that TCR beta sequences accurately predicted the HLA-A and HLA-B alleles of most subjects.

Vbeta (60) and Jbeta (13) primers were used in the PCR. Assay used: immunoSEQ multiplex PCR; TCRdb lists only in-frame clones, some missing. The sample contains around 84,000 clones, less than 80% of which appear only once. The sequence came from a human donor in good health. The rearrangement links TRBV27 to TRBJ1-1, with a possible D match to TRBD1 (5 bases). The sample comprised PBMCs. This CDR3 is CASSFGGYTEAFF. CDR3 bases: TGTGCCAGCAGTTTCGGGGGGTACACTGAAGCTTTCTTT.